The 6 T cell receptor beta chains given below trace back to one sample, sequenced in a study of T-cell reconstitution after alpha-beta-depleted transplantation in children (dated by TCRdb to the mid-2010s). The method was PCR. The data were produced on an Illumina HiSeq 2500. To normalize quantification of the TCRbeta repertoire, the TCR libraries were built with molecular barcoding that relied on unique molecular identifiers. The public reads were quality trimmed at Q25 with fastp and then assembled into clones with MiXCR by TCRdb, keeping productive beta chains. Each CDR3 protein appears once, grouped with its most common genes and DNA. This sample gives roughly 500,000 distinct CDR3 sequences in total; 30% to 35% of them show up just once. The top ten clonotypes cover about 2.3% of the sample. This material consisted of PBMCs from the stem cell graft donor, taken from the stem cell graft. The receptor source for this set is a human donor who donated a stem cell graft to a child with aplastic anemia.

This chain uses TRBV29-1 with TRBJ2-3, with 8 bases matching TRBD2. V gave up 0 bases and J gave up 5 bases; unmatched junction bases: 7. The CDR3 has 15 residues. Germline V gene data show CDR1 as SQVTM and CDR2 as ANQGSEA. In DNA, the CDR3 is TGCAGCGTTGAAGATTTAGCGGGACACGAAGATACGCAGTATTTT. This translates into CSVEDLAGHEDTQYF.

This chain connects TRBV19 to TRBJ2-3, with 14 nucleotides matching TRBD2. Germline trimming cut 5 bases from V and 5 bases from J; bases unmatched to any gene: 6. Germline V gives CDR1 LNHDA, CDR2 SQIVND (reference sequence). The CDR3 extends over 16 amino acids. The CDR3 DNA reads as TGTGCCAGTAGTTGGGGACTAGCGGGAGTTCAAGATACGCAGTATTTT. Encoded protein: CASSWGLAGVQDTQYF.

The CDR3: CASSSVGLAYNEQFF. In DNA form, the CDR3 reads TGTGCCAGCAGCTCGGTGGGACTAGCTTACAATGAGCAGTTCTTC. The chain has TRBV7-2 and TRBJ2-1; 9 nucleotides agree with TRBD2. CDR3 length: 15 residues. Germline V gene lookup returns CDR1 SGHTA and CDR2 FQGNSA. The V and J ends lost 4 bases and 4 bases, in that order; junction bases with no gene match: 5.

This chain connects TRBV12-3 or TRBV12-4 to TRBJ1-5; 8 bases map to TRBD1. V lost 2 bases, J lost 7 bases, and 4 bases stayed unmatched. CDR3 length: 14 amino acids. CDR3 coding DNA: TGTGCCAGCAGTTTATTCAGGGGGCGACAGCCCCAGCATTTT. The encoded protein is CASSLFRGRQPQHF.

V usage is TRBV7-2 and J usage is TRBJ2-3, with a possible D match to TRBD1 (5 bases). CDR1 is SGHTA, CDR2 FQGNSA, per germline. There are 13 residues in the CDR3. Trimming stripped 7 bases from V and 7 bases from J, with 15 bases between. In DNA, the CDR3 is TGTGCCAGCATCCAGGGCGGCTCGAATACGCAGTATTTT. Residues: CASIQGGSNTQYF.

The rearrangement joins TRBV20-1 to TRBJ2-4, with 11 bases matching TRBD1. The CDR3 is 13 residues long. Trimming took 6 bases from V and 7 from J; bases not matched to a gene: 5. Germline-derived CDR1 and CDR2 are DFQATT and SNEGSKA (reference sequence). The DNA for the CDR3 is TGCAGTGCGGGGGACAGGGGGAGGAACATTCAGTACTTC. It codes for CSAGDRGRNIQYF.